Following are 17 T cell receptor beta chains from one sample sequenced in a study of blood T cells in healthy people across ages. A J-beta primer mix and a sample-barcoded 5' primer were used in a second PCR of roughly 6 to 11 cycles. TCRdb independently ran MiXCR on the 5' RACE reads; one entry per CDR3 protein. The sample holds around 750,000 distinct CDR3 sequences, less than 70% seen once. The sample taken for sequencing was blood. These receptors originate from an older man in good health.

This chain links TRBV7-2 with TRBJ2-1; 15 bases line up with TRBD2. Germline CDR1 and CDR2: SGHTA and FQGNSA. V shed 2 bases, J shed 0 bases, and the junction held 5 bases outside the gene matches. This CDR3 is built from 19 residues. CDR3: CASSLIGTSGRSSYNEQFF. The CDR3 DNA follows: TGTGCCAGCAGCTTAATCGGGACTAGCGGGAGGAGCTCCTACAATGAGCAGTTCTTC.

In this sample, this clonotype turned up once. As DNA, the CDR3 is TGTGCCAGCTTCAGGTCGGCGCTAGCGGGTTATGAGCAGTTCTTC. Amino acids: CASFRSALAGYEQFF. The chain carries TRBV27 and TRBJ2-1; 8 bases agree with TRBD2. CDR3 length equals 15 residues. Germline lookup yields CDR1 MNHEY and CDR2 SMNVEV (reference sequence). Losses at the gene ends were 8 bases for V and 8 bases for J; bases not matched to a gene: 14.

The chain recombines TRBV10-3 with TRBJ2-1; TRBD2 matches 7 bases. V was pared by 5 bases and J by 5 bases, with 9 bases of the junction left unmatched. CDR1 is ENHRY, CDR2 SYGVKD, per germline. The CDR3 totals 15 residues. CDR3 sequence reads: CAISRRREGDNEQFF. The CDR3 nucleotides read TGTGCCATCAGTCGGCGGAGGGAGGGAGACAATGAGCAGTTCTTC.

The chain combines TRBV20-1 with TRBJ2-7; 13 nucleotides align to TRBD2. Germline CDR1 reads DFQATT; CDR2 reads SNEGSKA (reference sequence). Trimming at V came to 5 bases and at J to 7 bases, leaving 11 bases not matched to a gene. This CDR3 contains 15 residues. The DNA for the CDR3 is TGCAGTGCTGTTACCGGGACTAGCGGGACTCGTGAGCAGTACTTC. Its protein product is CSAVTGTSGTREQYF.

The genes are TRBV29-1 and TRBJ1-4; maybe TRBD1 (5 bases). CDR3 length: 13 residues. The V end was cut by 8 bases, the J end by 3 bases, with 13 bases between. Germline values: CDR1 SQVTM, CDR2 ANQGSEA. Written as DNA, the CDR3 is TGCAGCACGTCGTCAGGGCCTAATGAAAAACTGTTTTTT. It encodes CSTSSGPNEKLFF.

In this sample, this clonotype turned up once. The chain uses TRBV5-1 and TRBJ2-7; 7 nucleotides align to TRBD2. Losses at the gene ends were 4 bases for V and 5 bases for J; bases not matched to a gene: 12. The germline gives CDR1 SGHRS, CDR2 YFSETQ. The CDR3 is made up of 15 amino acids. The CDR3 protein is CASSGTTSWIHEQYF. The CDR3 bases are TGCGCCAGCAGCGGAACGACTAGCTGGATACACGAGCAGTACTTC.

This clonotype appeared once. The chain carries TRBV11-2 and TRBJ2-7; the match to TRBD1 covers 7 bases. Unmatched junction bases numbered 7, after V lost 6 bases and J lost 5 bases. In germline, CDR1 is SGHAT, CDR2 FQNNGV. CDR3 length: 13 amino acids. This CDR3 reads CASSAGGYDEQYF. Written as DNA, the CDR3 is TGTGCCAGCAGTGCAGGGGGTTACGACGAGCAGTACTTC.

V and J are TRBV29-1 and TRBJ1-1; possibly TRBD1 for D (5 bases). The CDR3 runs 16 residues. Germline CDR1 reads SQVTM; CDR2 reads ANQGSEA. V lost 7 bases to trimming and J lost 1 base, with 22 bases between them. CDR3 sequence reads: CSADHPDRSSNTEAFF. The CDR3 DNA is TGCAGCGCCGACCACCCCGACAGAAGCTCGAACACTGAAGCTTTCTTT.

The CDR3 nucleotides read TGTGCCAGCAGCCCTTCTTGGCGGGAGGTCGCCAGCTCCTACAATGAGCAGTTCTTC. Encoded protein: CASSPSWREVASSYNEQFF. The chain links TRBV2 to TRBJ2-1; 8 nucleotides line up with TRBD2. Germline V gene sequence: CDR1 SNHLY, CDR2 FYNNEI. This CDR3 is built from 19 residues. V shed 6 bases, J shed 0 bases, and the junction held 16 bases outside the gene matches.

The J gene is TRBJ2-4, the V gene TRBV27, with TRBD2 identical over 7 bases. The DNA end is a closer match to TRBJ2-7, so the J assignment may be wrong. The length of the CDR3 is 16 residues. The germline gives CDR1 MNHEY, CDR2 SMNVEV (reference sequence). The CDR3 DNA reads TGTGCCAGCAGTTTTTTACCGGGATACACGGGGGGCGAGCAGTACTTC. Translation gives CASSFLPGYTGGEQYF.

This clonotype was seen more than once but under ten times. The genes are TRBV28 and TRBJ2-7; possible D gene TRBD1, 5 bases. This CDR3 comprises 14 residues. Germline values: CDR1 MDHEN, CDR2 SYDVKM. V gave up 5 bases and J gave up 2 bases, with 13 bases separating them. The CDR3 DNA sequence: TGTGCCAGCAGTCGACAGATCGGCCCCTACGAGCAGTACTTC. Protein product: CASSRQIGPYEQYF.

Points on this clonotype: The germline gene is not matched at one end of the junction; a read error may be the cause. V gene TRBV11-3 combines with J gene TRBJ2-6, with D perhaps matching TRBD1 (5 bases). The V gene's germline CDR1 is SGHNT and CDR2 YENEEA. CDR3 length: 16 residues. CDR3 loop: CASSSRTVSGASVLTF. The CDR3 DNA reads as TGTGCCAGCAGCTCGCGTACAGTCTCTGGGGCCAGCGTCCTGACTTTC. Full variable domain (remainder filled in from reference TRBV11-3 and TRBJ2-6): EAGVVQSPRYKIIEKKQPVAFWCNPISGHNTLYWYLQNLGQGPELLIRYENEEAVDDSQLPKDRFSAERLKGVDSTLKIQPAELGDSAVYLCASSSRTVSGASVLTFGAGSRLTVL.

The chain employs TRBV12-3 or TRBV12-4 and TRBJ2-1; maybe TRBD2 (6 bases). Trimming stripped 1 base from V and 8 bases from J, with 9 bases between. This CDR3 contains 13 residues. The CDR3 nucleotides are TGTGCCAGCAGTTTAGTGGAGGGCCATGAGCAGTTCTTC. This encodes CASSLVEGHEQFF.

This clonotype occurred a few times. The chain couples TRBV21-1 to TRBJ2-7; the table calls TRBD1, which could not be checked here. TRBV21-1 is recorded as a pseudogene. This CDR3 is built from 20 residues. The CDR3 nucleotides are TGTGCCAGCAGCAAAGAAGAGCGTGGGACAGGGGAGGTTGGGTCCTACGAGCAGTACTTC. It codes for CASSKEERGTGEVGSYEQYF.

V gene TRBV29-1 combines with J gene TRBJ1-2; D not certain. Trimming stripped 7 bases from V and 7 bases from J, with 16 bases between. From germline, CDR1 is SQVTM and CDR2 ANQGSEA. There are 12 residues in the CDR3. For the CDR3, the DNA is TGCAGCGCTACCTGGGGTTCAGGTGGCTACACCTTC. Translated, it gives CSATWGSGGYTF.

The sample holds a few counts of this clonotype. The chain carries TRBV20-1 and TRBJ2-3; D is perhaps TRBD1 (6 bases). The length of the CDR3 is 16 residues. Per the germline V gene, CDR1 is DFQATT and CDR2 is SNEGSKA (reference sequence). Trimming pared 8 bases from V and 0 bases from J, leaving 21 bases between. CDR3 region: CSLRGRGPTSTDTQYF. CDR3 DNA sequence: TGCAGTCTAAGGGGCAGGGGTCCCACTAGCACAGATACGCAGTATTTT.

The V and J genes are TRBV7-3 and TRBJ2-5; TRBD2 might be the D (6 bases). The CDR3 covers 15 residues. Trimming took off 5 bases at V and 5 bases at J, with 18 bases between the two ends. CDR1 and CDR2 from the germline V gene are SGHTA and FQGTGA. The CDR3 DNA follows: TGTGCCAGCAGCCCGACTAGTTCGAAGTGGGAGACCCAGTACTTC. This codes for CASSPTSSKWETQYF.